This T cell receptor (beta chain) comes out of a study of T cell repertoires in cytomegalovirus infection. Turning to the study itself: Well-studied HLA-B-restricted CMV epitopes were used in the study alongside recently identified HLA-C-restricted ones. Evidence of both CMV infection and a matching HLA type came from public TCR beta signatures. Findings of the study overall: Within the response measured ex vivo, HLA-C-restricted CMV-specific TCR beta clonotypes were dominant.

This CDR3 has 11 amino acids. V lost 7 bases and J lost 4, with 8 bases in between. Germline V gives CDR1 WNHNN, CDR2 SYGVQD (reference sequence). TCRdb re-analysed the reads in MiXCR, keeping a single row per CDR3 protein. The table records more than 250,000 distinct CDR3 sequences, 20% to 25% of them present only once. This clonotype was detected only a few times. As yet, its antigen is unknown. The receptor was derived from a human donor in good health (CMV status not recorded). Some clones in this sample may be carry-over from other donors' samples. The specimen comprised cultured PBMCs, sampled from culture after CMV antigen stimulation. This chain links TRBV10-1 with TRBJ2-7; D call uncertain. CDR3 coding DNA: TGCGCCAGCACCCTCGGTTACGAGCAGTACGTC. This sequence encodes CASTLGYEQYV.